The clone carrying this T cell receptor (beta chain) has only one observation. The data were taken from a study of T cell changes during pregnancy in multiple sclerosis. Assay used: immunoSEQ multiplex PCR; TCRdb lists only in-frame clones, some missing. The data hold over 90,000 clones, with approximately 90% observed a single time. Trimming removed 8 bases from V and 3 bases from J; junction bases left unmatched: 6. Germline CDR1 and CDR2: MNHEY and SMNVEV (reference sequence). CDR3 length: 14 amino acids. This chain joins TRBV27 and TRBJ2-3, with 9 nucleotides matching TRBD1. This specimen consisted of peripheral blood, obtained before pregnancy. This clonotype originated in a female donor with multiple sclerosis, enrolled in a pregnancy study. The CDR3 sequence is CASVDRGWTDTQYF. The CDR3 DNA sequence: TGTGCCAGCGTGGACAGGGGATGGACAGATACGCAGTATTTT.